This record concerns one TCR beta chain sequence. What it binds is not known. The V end lost 6 bases, the J end lost 3 bases, and 9 bases lay between the germline ends. Germline values: CDR1 SGHDN, CDR2 FVKESK. The CDR3 sequence is 13 residues long. This specimen belongs to a study of OX40 agonist ivuxolimab in advanced cancers. Study information: Given to patients was ivuxolimab, an agonistic anti-OX40 (CD134) antibody.

Findings and limits, study-wide: With doses of 0.1-3.0 mg/kg, partial responders showed among the lowest clonal expansion.

Here immunoSEQ multiplex PCR was the method, and the copy in TCRdb shows in-frame clones only, minus some. This sample carries roughly 71,000 clones, 85% of them seen once, and the ten largest clones take about 0.76%. This TCR derives from an adult with an advanced solid tumor such as melanoma, head and neck, liver or kidney cancer. Sequenced here: CD4+ or CD8+ T cells sorted from blood, sampled in a trial of the OX40 agonist ivuxolimab. The rearrangement uses TRBV14 and TRBJ2-1, with TRBD1 as a possible D gene (5 bases). Written as DNA, the CDR3 is TGTGCCAGCAGTTTCGACAGCTACAATGAGCAGTTCTTC. Protein: CASSFDSYNEQFF.